This T cell receptor (beta chain) was captured in a study of blood T cell repertoires in COVID-19. For the study at large: Sites across the United States, Italy and Spain contributed samples from acute and convalescent COVID-19. PBMCs, B-cell-depleted T cells, or T cells provided the cDNA or gDNA that made up the material.

Original methodology: Researchers report that nucleated cell counts were estimated from reference gene primer amplification. Method: immunoSEQ multiplex PCR; TCRdb's copy keeps in-frame clones and lacks some. The DNA was the basis for D and trimming; V, J and clone size are from that table. This table has approximately 110,000 clones, roughly nine tenths appearing once. The ends were cut back, 5 bases at V and 1 base at J, with 15 bases in the middle. CDR1 and CDR2 (germline): SGHKS, YYEKEE (reference sequence). There are 15 residues in the CDR3. This receptor was obtained from an elderly woman with acute or convalescent COVID-19. The sequencing sample was made of peripheral blood. The rearrangement joins TRBV5-5 to TRBJ1-1; D unclear. The CDR3 coding sequence is TGTGCCAGCAGTAGGCGGACTTTAGCGAACACTGAAGCTTTCTTT. The encoded protein is CASSRRTLANTEAFF.